These 13 T cell receptor beta chains originate from one sample sequenced in a study of OX40 agonist ivuxolimab in advanced cancers. The table came from immunoSEQ multiplex PCR; TCRdb's copy has only in-frame clones and leaves some out. The sample comprises 83,000 or so clones, about 88% of which are singletons, and 1.5% to 2% rests with the top ten. The starting material was CD4+ or CD8+ T cells sorted from blood, obtained in a trial of the OX40 agonist ivuxolimab. These receptors were taken from an adult with an advanced solid tumor such as melanoma, head and neck, liver or kidney cancer.

The chain employs TRBV18 and TRBJ2-1; weak D call: TRBD2 (5 bases). The germline CDR1 and CDR2 sequences are KGHSH and LQKENI. The CDR3 has 13 residues. Trimming cost V 0 bases and J 7 bases, with 7 bases left between them. The chain's CDR3 is CASSPPTGNEQFF. The CDR3, as DNA: TGTGCCAGCTCACCACCGACGGGGAATGAGCAGTTCTTC.

The chain uses TRBV5-1 and TRBJ2-7; 10 bases align to TRBD1. Looked up from germline, CDR1 is SGHRS and CDR2 is YFSETQ. The ends lost 3 bases at V and 4 bases at J; junction bases unmatched: 7. The CDR3 totals 15 residues. The CDR3 loop reads CASSSPTGGIYEQYF. As DNA, the CDR3 is TGCGCCAGCAGCTCGCCGACAGGGGGCATATACGAGCAGTACTTC.

The chain employs TRBV28 and TRBJ1-2; D is perhaps TRBD1 (5 bases). Looked up from germline, CDR1 is MDHEN and CDR2 is SYDVKM. Trimming removed 5 bases from V and 3 bases from J, with 13 bases in between. The CDR3 is 14 amino acids. The CDR3 reads CASSPFDSYYGYTF. The CDR3 DNA follows: TGTGCCAGCAGTCCATTTGACAGCTACTATGGCTACACCTTC.

This sequence joins TRBV6-1 and TRBJ1-5; D uncertain. Trimming left V 6 bases short and J 4 bases short, with 16 bases between. From germline, CDR1 is MNHNS and CDR2 SASEGT. The CDR3 extends over 15 amino acids. Written as DNA, the CDR3 is TGTGCCAGCAGACAACTCCGGACCGATAATCAGCCCCAGCATTTT. It specifies CASRQLRTDNQPQHF.

V gene TRBV6-1 combines with J gene TRBJ2-1; D remains ambiguous. Germline V gives CDR1 MNHNS, CDR2 SASEGT. CDR3 length equals 14 residues. The V gene lost 4 bases and the J gene lost 4 bases, with 11 bases spanning the gap. CDR3 bases: TGTGCCAGCAGTGTACACGGTGGATACAATGAGCAGTTCTTC. Translation: CASSVHGGYNEQFF.

This clone was picked up a small number of times. The CDR3 spells CAWIKDGNTEAFF. In DNA form, the CDR3 reads TGTGCCTGGATAAAGGACGGAAACACTGAAGCTTTCTTT. The V gene is TRBV30, the J gene TRBJ1-1; D gene uncertain. The CDR3 spans 13 residues. CDR1 is GTSNPN and CDR2 is SVGIG in the germline V gene (reference sequence). The V gene lost 4 bases and the J gene lost 2 bases, with 11 bases spanning the gap. The whole variable domain, filled in from reference TRBV30 and TRBJ1-1, reads SQTIHQWPATLVQPVGSPLSLECTVEGTSNPNLYWYRQAAGRGLQLLFYSVGIGQISSEVPQNLSASRPQDRQFILSSKKLLLSDSGFYLCAWIKDGNTEAFFGQGTRLTVV.

This clone has a handful of counts. The chain employs TRBV5-6 and TRBJ1-6; 7 bases agree with TRBD1. Trimming cost V 2 bases and J 6 bases; bases outside gene matches: 2. Per germline, CDR1 SGHDT and CDR2 YYEEEE. The CDR3 contains 14 residues. The CDR3 bases are TGTGCCAGCAGCTTCGGACAGGTTAATTCACCCCTCCACTTT. It codes for CASSFGQVNSPLHF.

The chain uses TRBV7-3 and TRBJ1-1, with D perhaps TRBD1 (5 bases). The V and J ends lost 5 bases and 0 bases respectively, with 10 bases between them. CDR3 size: 14 residues. Germline V gene data show CDR1 as SGHTA and CDR2 as FQGTGA. DNA for the CDR3: TGTGCCAGCAGCCCCCCAGGGTTGAACACTGAAGCTTTCTTT. Amino acid sequence: CASSPPGLNTEAFF.

The chain has TRBV29-1 and TRBJ2-2, with a tentative D call TRBD1 (5 bases). The CDR3 is 15 amino acids. V shed 7 bases and J shed 4 bases, with 19 bases lying between them. Germline V gene data show CDR1 as SQVTM and CDR2 as ANQGSEA. The CDR3 DNA reads TGCAGCGCTAGTTCCAGGCAGGGTGTCACCGGGGAGCTGTTTTTT. This gives the protein CSASSRQGVTGELFF.

The chain uses TRBV28 and TRBJ1-1; the D gene is possibly TRBD1 (5 bases). The germline gives CDR1 MDHEN, CDR2 SYDVKM. The CDR3 loop spans 13 amino acids. V was shortened by 8 bases and J by 5 bases, with 15 bases between the two germline ends. The CDR3 nucleotides are TGTGCCAGCCGGGGGGGTGGGTTTACTGAAGCTTTCTTT. Protein: CASRGGGFTEAFF.

This clone showed up just once. The V call is TRBV9, the J call TRBJ2-7, with D perhaps assigned TRBD1 or TRBD2 (5 bases each). The V end was cut by 4 bases, the J end by 5 bases, with 16 bases between. Germline lookup yields CDR1 SGDLS and CDR2 YYNGEE. The CDR3 spans 14 residues. The CDR3 region is CASSSRDPTDEQYF. The CDR3 coding sequence is TGTGCCAGCAGCTCCCGGGACCCCACCGACGAGCAGTACTTC.

The J gene is TRBJ2-4, the V gene TRBV18, with 8 positions matching TRBD2. CDR1 is KGHSH and CDR2 is LQKENI in the germline V gene. The CDR3 length is 15 residues. The trim removed 3 bases at V and 5 bases at J, leaving 6 bases unmatched. Here the CDR3 reads CASSPLPGLENIQYF. In DNA form, the CDR3 reads TGTGCCAGCTCACCCCTTCCGGGACTAGAAAACATTCAGTACTTC.

J is TRBJ1-2 and V is TRBV6-5; D perhaps matches TRBD1 (5 bases). The germline V gene has CDR1 MNHEY and CDR2 SVGAGI. V lost 5 bases and J lost 6, with 19 bases in between. The CDR3 loop spans 15 amino acids. CDR3 sequence reads: CASSTSGTVWDGYTF. DNA of the CDR3: TGTGCCAGCAGTACCTCGGGGACGGTATGGGATGGCTACACCTTC.